The 20 T cell receptor beta chains in this list originate from one sample, sequenced in a study of CD8+ T cells in alopecia areata. It was cDNA, reverse transcribed from extracted RNA, that served as the sequencing template. TCRdb keeps only in-frame clones here, not all; method: immunoSEQ multiplex PCR. Counted here are 150,000 or so clones, approximately 49% occurring once; the ten biggest clones make up around 20%. The sample consisted of CD8+ T cells sorted from blood, taken at week 0. The source of these receptors is a human donor with alopecia areata.

This sequence joins TRBV29-1 and TRBJ2-2; the D is unclear. With 0 bases removed from V and 1 base from J, the gap between germline ends came to 6 bases. The V gene's germline CDR1 is SQVTM and CDR2 ANQGSEA. CDR3 length: 14 residues. CDR3 bases: TGCAGCGTTGAAGACCGACAGAACACCGGGGAGCTGTTTTTT. This encodes CSVEDRQNTGELFF.

This clone was seen a few times. CDR3 nucleotide sequence: TGTGCCAGCAGCTTGGCCAGGGAGGAGGAGACCCAGTACTTC. This encodes CASSLAREEETQYF. This chain joins TRBV7-8 and TRBJ2-5; possibly TRBD2 for D (6 bases). V lost 3 bases and J lost 5, with 13 bases in between. There are 14 residues in the CDR3. CDR1 and CDR2 (germline): SGHVS, FQNEAQ.

This clone came up a few times. J is TRBJ2-2 and V is TRBV27; D ambiguous. The germline V gene encodes CDR1 MNHEY and CDR2 SMNVEV (reference sequence). The V end was cut by 5 bases, the J end by 1 base, with 5 bases between. There are 13 residues in the CDR3. This chain's CDR3 is CASSPQNTGELFF. The CDR3 nucleotides are TGTGCCAGCAGTCCTCAGAACACCGGGGAGCTGTTTTTT.

The V gene is TRBV29-1, the J gene TRBJ1-2; D is possibly TRBD1 (6 bases). V was cut by 5 bases and J by 2 bases, with 9 bases left in between. Germline CDR1 is SQVTM and CDR2 is ANQGSEA. This CDR3 spans 12 amino acids. The CDR3 DNA reads as TGCAGCGTTCCGGACAGCAACTATGGCTACACCTTC. Translating it yields CSVPDSNYGYTF.

The rearrangement uses TRBV4-1 and TRBJ1-2; 8 nucleotides agree with TRBD1. CDR1 is MGHRA, CDR2 YSYEKL, per germline. V dropped 6 bases and J dropped 3; count of bases not matched to a gene: 9. This CDR3 has 15 residues. CDR3 in DNA: TGCGCCAGCAGTCGTCCGTTGGGACAGGACTATGGCTACACCTTC. The encoded protein is CASSRPLGQDYGYTF.

This chain joins TRBV6-5 and TRBJ1-6; tentative D call: TRBD1 (6 bases). Germline V gives CDR1 MNHEY, CDR2 SVGAGI. The CDR3 has 13 amino acids. The V and J ends lost 7 bases and 9 bases respectively, with 13 bases between them. This CDR3 is CASTGRGGSPLHF. For the CDR3, the DNA is TGTGCCAGCACCGGCAGGGGTGGTTCACCCCTCCACTTT.

This clone was detected only a few times. The genes are TRBV29-1 and TRBJ2-1, with 11 bases fitting TRBD2. The germline CDR1 and CDR2 sequences are SQVTM and ANQGSEA. The CDR3 is 14 residues long. The J segment lost 6 bases and the V segment lost 4 bases, leaving 5 bases of the junction unmatched. CDR3 nucleotide sequence: TGCAGCGTTGGGGGACTAGCGGCCACCAATGAGCAGTTCTTC. Its translation: CSVGGLAATNEQFF.

Only a few counts were recorded for this clone. The genes are TRBV2 and TRBJ2-6; no clear D. The germline V and J ends were trimmed by 7 bases and 0 bases, with 10 bases remaining between them. Germline CDR1 reads SNHLY; CDR2 reads FYNNEI. The CDR3 extends over 15 amino acids. CDR3 nucleotide sequence: TGTGCCAGCACAGAGGACGCCTCTGGGGCCAACGTCCTGACTTTC. As protein: CASTEDASGANVLTF.

The V call is TRBV13, the J call TRBJ2-5, with 8 nucleotides matching TRBD2. The V gene end was trimmed by 5 bases and the J gene end by 5 bases; junction bases not matched to a gene: 7. CDR3 size: 14 residues. Germline assignment: CDR1 PRHDT and CDR2 FYEKMQ (reference sequence). The DNA for the CDR3 is TGTGCCAGCAGCCCGTCAGCGGGGGTGGAGACCCAGTACTTC. Its protein is CASSPSAGVETQYF.

J is TRBJ2-1 and V is TRBV7-8; TRBD2 aligns across 9 bases. The CDR3 contains 13 residues. Germline loops: CDR1 SGHVS, CDR2 FQNEAQ. CDR3 sequence (DNA): TGTGCTGGGGCGGCTAGCGGGGACTATGAGCAGTTCTTC. It codes for CAGAASGDYEQFF.

V and J are TRBV30 and TRBJ1-6, with 9 bases fitting TRBD1. The CDR3 covers 15 residues. V lost 2 bases to trimming and J lost 5 bases; unmatched junction nucleotides: 4. Germline values: CDR1 GTSNPN, CDR2 SVGIG (reference sequence). CDR3 in DNA: TGTGCCTGGAGTACAGGGGGCCCCGATAATTCACCCCTCCACTTT. This gives the protein CAWSTGGPDNSPLHF.

This clone was seen a few times. The chain is built from TRBV7-9 and TRBJ1-2, with 8 positions matching TRBD1. Germline V gene lookup returns CDR1 SEHNR and CDR2 FQNEAQ (reference sequence). This CDR3 is 13 amino acids long. V shed 10 bases, J shed 6 bases, and the junction held 10 bases outside the gene matches. The CDR3 nucleotides read TGTGCCAACGGCCCGGGGGGACAGGATGGCTACACCTTC. Residues: CANGPGGQDGYTF.

The V and J genes are TRBV29-1 and TRBJ2-2; D remains unclear. Per germline, CDR1 SQVTM and CDR2 ANQGSEA. V lost 5 bases to trimming and J lost 1 base, with 5 bases between them. This CDR3 is built from 12 residues. In DNA form, the CDR3 reads TGCAGCGTTACGGGGAACACCGGGGAGCTGTTTTTT. It specifies CSVTGNTGELFF.

The chain couples TRBV11-2 to TRBJ2-7; D unresolved. CDR1 is SGHAT and CDR2 is FQNNGV in the germline V gene. V shed 5 bases and J shed 1 base, with 12 bases lying between them. CDR3 length: 14 residues. CDR3 region: CASSRPGSSYEQYF. The CDR3 bases are TGTGCCAGCAGCCGACCAGGTTCTTCCTACGAGCAGTACTTC.

This clone has a handful of counts. The chain couples TRBV5-1 to TRBJ2-3; TRBD2 aligns across 11 bases. The CDR3 covers 15 residues. The germline V gene has CDR1 SGHRS and CDR2 YFSETQ. V gave up 6 bases and J gave up 5 bases; unmatched junction bases: 8. In nucleotides, the CDR3 is TGCGCCAGCACCCAACTAGCGGGGGTAAGAGATACGCAGTATTTT. Translated, it gives CASTQLAGVRDTQYF.

The genes are TRBV2 and TRBJ2-7; 12 nucleotides line up with TRBD2. This CDR3 spans 14 amino acids. V shed 6 bases, J shed 5 bases, and the junction held 5 bases outside the gene matches. CDR1 and CDR2 (germline): SNHLY, FYNNEI. The CDR3 region is CASRTSGGSNEQYF. The DNA of the CDR3 is TGTGCCAGCAGGACTAGCGGGGGATCCAACGAGCAGTACTTC. Looking up the rest from reference TRBV2 and TRBJ2-7 gives the full variable domain: EPEVTQTPSHQVTQMGQEVILRCVPISNHLYFYWYRQILGQKVEFLVSFYNNEISEKSEIFDDQFSVERPDGSNFTLKIRSTKLEDSAMYFCASRTSGGSNEQYFGPGTRLTVT.

The V gene is TRBV7-8, the J gene TRBJ1-5; D is undetermined. The CDR3 has 16 amino acids. V lost 2 bases and J 5 bases, leaving 16 bases between the germline ends. CDR1 is SGHVS and CDR2 is FQNEAQ in the germline V gene. The CDR3 sequence: CASSLMEDSNHQPQHF. CDR3 nucleotide sequence: TGTGCCAGCAGCTTAATGGAGGACTCGAACCATCAGCCCCAGCATTTT.

DNA of the CDR3: TGTGCCAGCAGCGTAGGTGGAGTCCAAGAGACCCAGTACTTC. Protein sequence: CASSVGGVQETQYF. V is TRBV9 and J is TRBJ2-5; D uncertain. Germline loops: CDR1 SGDLS, CDR2 YYNGEE. The CDR3 spans 14 residues. V lost 0 bases, J lost 1 base, and 7 bases lay in between.

This clone turned up a few times. CDR3 in amino acids: CASSLFGYEQYF. In DNA form, the CDR3 reads TGTGCCAGCAGCTTGTTCGGCTACGAGCAGTACTTC. The rearrangement joins TRBV11-2 to TRBJ2-7; D is uncertain. The CDR3 has 12 amino acids. V lost 3 bases and J lost 3, with 6 bases in between. The germline V gene has CDR1 SGHAT and CDR2 FQNNGV.

V is TRBV29-1 and J is TRBJ1-2; 9 bases line up with TRBD1. Per the germline V gene, CDR1 is SQVTM and CDR2 is ANQGSEA. V gave up 6 bases and J gave up 5 bases; unmatched junction bases: 7. The CDR3 spans 13 residues. DNA of the CDR3: TGCAGCGTCACAGGGGGCTCATTTTATGGCTACACCTTC. This codes for CSVTGGSFYGYTF.